Listed below are T cell receptor beta chains from one sample, sequenced in a study of T cells in Graves' hyperthyroidism and ophthalmopathy. TCRdb reprocessed the multiplex PCR reads with MiXCR, giving one entry per CDR3 protein. The sample contains more than 300,000 distinct CDR3 sequences, less than 20% of which appear only once. Sequenced: blood. The receptors stem from a man younger than 35 with Graves' ophthalmopathy. The CDR3 runs from the conserved cysteine through the conserved F or W. Each record gives: V gene, CDR3 protein.

v_gene: TRBV9
CDR3aa: CASSPSTSGGAKTQYF

v_gene: TRBV5-6
CDR3aa: CASSPRRSPISYEQFF

v_gene: TRBV6-5
CDR3aa: CASSYRGQGATQYF

v_gene: TRBV7-9
CDR3aa: CASGGEQFF

v_gene: TRBV20-1
CDR3aa: CSARRDNGYGYTF

v_gene: TRBV3-1
CDR3aa: CASSQGVDVSGQPQHF

v_gene: TRBV2
CDR3aa: CATGRLAGAQETQYF

v_gene: TRBV28
CDR3aa: CASSKSGGPPLHF

v_gene: TRBV12-3/TRBV12-4
CDR3aa: CASSSIGGATDTQYF

v_gene: TRBV3-1
CDR3aa: CASSQVSMNTEAFF

v_gene: TRBV5-1
CDR3aa: CASSLFQNTEAFF

v_gene: TRBV7-6
CDR3aa: CASSLNNLPDVLTF

v_gene: TRBV5-1
CDR3aa: CASSWDREDYTF

v_gene: TRBV18
CDR3aa: CASSPSDAAGASGELFF

v_gene: TRBV12-3/TRBV12-4
CDR3aa: CASSLAPGPGVEQYF

v_gene: TRBV6-2/TRBV6-3
CDR3aa: CASSGTSGGPVDTQYF

v_gene: TRBV3-1
CDR3aa: CASSPGLPDEQYF

v_gene: TRBV12-3/TRBV12-4
CDR3aa: CASSFDRDYGYTF

v_gene: TRBV11-2
CDR3aa: CASSRSGNQPQHF

v_gene: TRBV18
CDR3aa: CASSDRIAGSTDTQYF

v_gene: TRBV24-1
CDR3aa: CATSVGTGGTGELFF

v_gene: TRBV12-3/TRBV12-4
CDR3aa: CASSRGELFF

v_gene: TRBV4-1
CDR3aa: CASSQDQDRIYGYTF

v_gene: TRBV12-3/TRBV12-4
CDR3aa: CASITGSGEAYSNQPQHF